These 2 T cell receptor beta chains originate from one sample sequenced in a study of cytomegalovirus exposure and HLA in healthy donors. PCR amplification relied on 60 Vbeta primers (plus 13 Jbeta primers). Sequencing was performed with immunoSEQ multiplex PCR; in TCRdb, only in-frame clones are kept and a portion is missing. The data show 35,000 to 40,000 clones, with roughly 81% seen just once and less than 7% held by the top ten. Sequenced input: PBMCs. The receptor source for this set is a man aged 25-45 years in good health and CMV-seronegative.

CDR3 residues: CASSASSGSYEQYF. For the CDR3, the DNA is TGTGCCAGCAGCGCCTCTAGCGGGAGCTACGAGCAGTACTTC. The V and J genes are TRBV9 and TRBJ2-7, with TRBD2 identical over 10 bases. Germline CDR1 reads SGDLS; CDR2 reads YYNGEE. The ends lost 3 bases at V and 3 bases at J; junction bases unmatched: 3. The CDR3 spans 14 residues.

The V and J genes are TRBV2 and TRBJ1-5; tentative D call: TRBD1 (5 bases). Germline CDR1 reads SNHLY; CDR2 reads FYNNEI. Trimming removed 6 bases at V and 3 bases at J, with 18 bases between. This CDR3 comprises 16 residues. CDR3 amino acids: CASRKTQGDYNQPQHF. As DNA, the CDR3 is TGTGCCAGCAGAAAGACGCAGGGTGATTACAATCAGCCCCAGCATTTT.